The 30 T cell receptor beta chains below were found in one sample sequenced in a study of shared clonotypes between healthy human individuals. Assay: immunoSEQ multiplex PCR; the TCRdb copy retains only in-frame clones and omits some. In the table there are 1.6 million or so clones, more than 95% of which are singletons. The sequenced material came from naive CD4+ T cells sorted from blood. Subset here: CD45RA+ positively selected. All receptors come from a man aged 25-45 years in good health.

The chain uses TRBV7-9 and TRBJ2-6, with no clear D. The germline V and J ends were trimmed by 6 bases and 0 bases, with 6 bases remaining between them. This CDR3 comprises 14 residues. Germline V lookup: CDR1 SEHNR, CDR2 FQNEAQ (reference sequence). The CDR3 DNA reads TGTGCCAGCAGAGAAGGCTCTGGGGCCAACGTCCTGACTTTC. This encodes CASREGSGANVLTF.

This chain links TRBV19 with TRBJ2-1, with 8 bases matching TRBD2. The CDR3 is 18 residues long. Trimming at V came to 3 bases and at J to 4 bases, leaving 14 bases not matched to a gene. CDR1 and CDR2 (germline): LNHDA, SQIVND (reference sequence). CDR3 DNA: TGTGCCAGTAGTATTCGGGGCCCTAGTAGCGGGATATACAATGAGCAGTTCTTC. It codes for CASSIRGPSSGIYNEQFF.

This clone is a singleton in its sample. The chain has TRBV5-4 and TRBJ2-7; D is ambiguous. Germline V gene data show CDR1 as SGHNT and CDR2 as YYREEE (reference sequence). V was cut by 4 bases and J by 5 bases, with 7 bases left in between. The CDR3 sequence is 11 residues long. The CDR3 DNA is TGTGCCAGCAGCCGCGCAGACGAGCAGTACTTC. This gives the protein CASSRADEQYF.

J is TRBJ2-3 and V is TRBV9; no reliable D call. The CDR3 has 14 amino acids. V gave up 0 bases and J gave up 2 bases, with 7 bases separating them. Looked up from germline, CDR1 is SGDLS and CDR2 is YYNGEE. The CDR3 here is CASSVDHNTDTQYF. CDR3 bases: TGTGCCAGCAGCGTAGATCACAACACAGATACGCAGTATTTT.

Concerning this clone: Other DNA sequences in the same sample also yield this CDR3. This chain uses TRBV7-9 with TRBJ1-1; D gene unclear. The germline gives CDR1 SEHNR, CDR2 FQNEAQ (reference sequence). There are 12 residues in the CDR3. The ends were cut back, 1 base at V and 4 bases at J, with 4 bases in the middle. The CDR3 loop is CASSLVVTEAFF. CDR3 DNA sequence: TGTGCCAGCAGCTTAGTCGTCACTGAAGCTTTCTTT.

Regarding this clone: Its ends do not fully match the called genes, so a read error is possible. The chain employs TRBV5-6 and TRBJ1-2, with D unclear. This CDR3 comprises 13 residues. CDR1 is SGHDT and CDR2 is YYEEEE in the germline V gene. This CDR3 is CASSLVGIRVEFF. CDR3 nucleotides: TGTGCCAGCAGCTTGGTAGGGATTCGTGTTGAGTTCTTC.

The rearrangement uses TRBV27 and TRBJ2-5, with D maybe TRBD1 (7 bases). V was pared by 7 bases and J by 5 bases, with 14 bases between. The germline gives CDR1 MNHEY, CDR2 SMNVEV (reference sequence). This CDR3 spans 13 amino acids. DNA of the CDR3: TGTGCCAGCAAGGAGCCAGGGGGGGAGACCCAGTACTTC. As protein: CASKEPGGETQYF.

The gene calls are TRBV28 and TRBJ1-5; TRBD1 matches 9 bases. V dropped 3 bases and J dropped 2; count of bases not matched to a gene: 11. The CDR3 covers 18 residues. Germline V gene sequence: CDR1 MDHEN, CDR2 SYDVKM. DNA of the CDR3: TGTGCCAGCAGTTTTACGACAGGGGGGGATTTGGGCAATCAGCCCCAGCATTTT. Translated, it gives CASSFTTGGDLGNQPQHF.

This chain connects TRBV5-6 to TRBJ2-7, with D unresolved. The CDR3 spans 15 residues. Trimming took 0 bases from V and 3 from J, leaving 13 bases between them. The V gene's germline CDR1 is SGHDT and CDR2 YYEEEE. The CDR3 spells CASSLVYGLNYEQYF. As DNA, the CDR3 is TGTGCCAGCAGCTTGGTATACGGTTTAAACTACGAGCAGTACTTC.

This clone has a handful of counts. The chain links TRBV6-5 to TRBJ1-2; D is unclear. Germline lookup yields CDR1 MNHEY and CDR2 SVGAGI. This CDR3 is built from 16 residues. Trimming shortened V by 0 bases and J by 0 bases, and 11 bases separated the two germline ends. The CDR3 nucleotides are TGTGCCAGCAGTTACTCGATGGCAGGCGCTAACTATGGCTACACCTTC. Translating it yields CASSYSMAGANYGYTF.

Note on this clone: Additional DNA sequences in this sample encode the identical CDR3. The J gene is TRBJ2-7, the V gene TRBV7-2, with D uncertain. The V gene lost 5 bases and the J gene lost 2 bases, with 7 bases spanning the gap. The V gene's germline CDR1 is SGHTA and CDR2 FQGNSA. The CDR3 covers 12 residues. For the CDR3, the DNA is TGTGCCAGCAGCCTACGGGCCTACGAGCAGTACTTC. Protein: CASSLRAYEQYF.

The chain carries TRBV2 and TRBJ1-5; TRBD1 might be the D (5 bases). The V end was cut by 6 bases, the J end by 1 base, with 7 bases between. The CDR3 contains 13 residues. Germline values: CDR1 SNHLY, CDR2 FYNNEI. The CDR3 region is CASRGESNQPQHF. The CDR3 DNA reads as TGTGCCAGCAGGGGGGAGAGCAATCAGCCCCAGCATTTT.

The chain is built from TRBV14 and TRBJ2-7; 13 bases agree with TRBD2. CDR3 length: 20 amino acids. V shed 0 bases and J 0 bases; nucleotides not matched to a gene: 11. From germline, CDR1 is SGHDN and CDR2 FVKESK. CDR3 bases: TGTGCCAGCAGCCAAGATTACTATGGGACTAGCGGGAAAAACTCCTACGAGCAGTACTTC. Its protein is CASSQDYYGTSGKNSYEQYF.

The chain combines TRBV6-5 with TRBJ1-2; D perhaps matches TRBD1 (5 bases). Germline-derived CDR1 and CDR2 are MNHEY and SVGAGI. V lost 0 bases, J lost 8 bases, and 13 bases lay in between. This CDR3 comprises 14 residues. In nucleotides, the CDR3 is TGTGCCAGCAGTTACTCTGGGGGAAGTAACGGCTACACCTTC. It encodes CASSYSGGSNGYTF.

The chain is built from TRBV25-1 and TRBJ1-2, with D uncertain. This CDR3 has 14 amino acids. V was clipped by 2 bases and J by 3 bases, with 10 bases between them. The germline V gene encodes CDR1 MGHDK and CDR2 SYGVNS. CDR3 amino acids: CASSEIFRDYGYTF. The CDR3 DNA follows: TGTGCCAGCAGTGAAATTTTTAGGGACTATGGCTACACCTTC.

In its sample, this clone was seen once. The gene calls are TRBV30 and TRBJ2-7; tentatively, D is TRBD1 (5 bases). The CDR3 totals 13 residues. V shed 2 bases and J shed 1 base, with 9 bases lying between them. Germline V gene lookup returns CDR1 GTSNPN and CDR2 SVGIG (reference sequence). CDR3 in DNA: TGTGCCTGGAGTTTCCAGGGATCCTACGAGCAGTACTTC. Translated: CAWSFQGSYEQYF.

With regard to this clone: The same CDR3 arises from other DNA sequences in this sample as well. This chain joins TRBV5-1 and TRBJ2-7, with D perhaps matching TRBD2 (6 bases). Trimming removed 0 bases from V and 3 bases from J, with 10 bases in between. In germline, CDR1 is SGHRS, CDR2 YFSETQ. This CDR3 has 14 residues. CDR3 bases: TGCGCCAGCAGCTTGGCCGGGGGTCTCTACGAGCAGTACTTC. Translated, it gives CASSLAGGLYEQYF.

The CDR3 DNA is TGTGCCAGCACTAAACAGGGGGCGCGAAGCAATCAGCCCCAGCATTTT. It translates to CASTKQGARSNQPQHF. The chain combines TRBV6-6 with TRBJ1-5; 9 bases are shared with TRBD1. Looked up from germline, CDR1 is MNHNY and CDR2 is SVGAGI (reference sequence). The J segment lost 1 base and the V segment lost 7 bases, leaving 8 bases of the junction unmatched. The CDR3 is 16 residues long.

This rearrangement joins TRBV6-5 to TRBJ2-1; the match to TRBD2 covers 9 bases. Unmatched junction bases numbered 4, after V lost 3 bases and J lost 4 bases. The germline CDR1 and CDR2 sequences are MNHEY and SVGAGI. The CDR3 has 15 residues. This CDR3 is CASSYVTSGYNEQFF. The CDR3 nucleotides read TGTGCCAGCAGTTATGTGACTAGCGGTTACAATGAGCAGTTCTTC.

The CDR3 loop is CASKGSGAPSTDTQYF. CDR3 bases: TGTGCCAGCAAGGGCTCAGGGGCCCCTAGCACAGATACGCAGTATTTT. The chain joins TRBV28 to TRBJ2-3, with D perhaps matching TRBD1 (6 bases). Germline V gives CDR1 MDHEN, CDR2 SYDVKM. CDR3 length: 16 residues. V was shortened by 7 bases and J by 0 bases, with 17 bases between the two germline ends.

The rearrangement joins TRBV11-3 to TRBJ2-1; TRBD2 aligns across 9 bases. Germline CDR1 and CDR2: SGHNT and YENEEA. With 3 bases clipped from V and 7 bases from J, the junction kept 4 bases outside the gene matches. This CDR3 comprises 14 residues. CDR3 coding DNA: TGTGCCAGCAGCTTGGGGACTAGCATGAATGAGCAGTTCTTC. Its translation is CASSLGTSMNEQFF.

This sequence joins TRBV4-3 and TRBJ2-1; D is undetermined. Trimming left V 2 bases short and J 8 bases short, with 10 bases between. CDR1 is LGHNA, CDR2 YSLEER, per germline. The CDR3 is 13 amino acids. The CDR3 sequence is CASSQRLVDEQFF. The CDR3 region has the DNA TGCGCCAGCAGCCAACGGTTAGTGGATGAGCAGTTCTTC.

This sequence joins TRBV5-1 and TRBJ2-3; unclear D gene. The CDR3 sequence is 14 residues long. Germline V CDR1 and CDR2: SGHRS, YFSETQ. Trimming removed 0 bases from V and 4 bases from J, with 9 bases in between. CDR3 region: CASSLGVGADTQYF. CDR3 coding DNA: TGCGCCAGCAGCTTGGGGGTTGGTGCAGATACGCAGTATTTT. Full variable domain (missing parts from reference TRBV5-1 and TRBJ2-3): KAGVTQTPRYLIKTRGQQVTLSCSPISGHRSVSWYQQTPGQGLQFLFEYFSETQRNKGNFPGRFSGRQFSNSRSEMNVSTLELGDSALYLCASSLGVGADTQYFGPGTRLTVL.

V usage is TRBV29-1 and J usage is TRBJ2-7; D is possibly TRBD1 or TRBD2 (5 bases each). Deletions cut 2 bases from V and 7 bases from J, with 15 bases between. From germline, CDR1 is SQVTM and CDR2 ANQGSEA. The CDR3 contains 13 residues. Here the CDR3 DNA reads TGCAGCGTTGAAACAGTCCTTGGGGGAGAGCAGTACTTC. This sequence encodes CSVETVLGGEQYF.

The genes are TRBV6-4 and TRBJ2-7; 7 bases map to TRBD2. In germline, CDR1 is MRHNA, CDR2 SNTAGT. V dropped 0 bases and J dropped 3; count of bases not matched to a gene: 5. This CDR3 region has 15 residues. Written as DNA, the CDR3 is TGTGCCAGCAGTGACTCTTCCCAGCGGGGCTACGAGCAGTACTTC. Its protein is CASSDSSQRGYEQYF.

In this sample, this clone turned up once. The sample contains more than one DNA sequence encoding this CDR3. The J gene is TRBJ2-5, the V gene TRBV9; 12 positions match TRBD2. Trimming cost V 4 bases and J 2 bases; bases outside gene matches: 3. Germline V lookup: CDR1 SGDLS, CDR2 YYNGEE. This CDR3 contains 15 residues. The CDR3 nucleotides are TGTGCCAGCAGCCTCGGGACTAGCGGGCAAGAGACCCAGTACTTC. As protein: CASSLGTSGQETQYF.

The V and J genes are TRBV28 and TRBJ1-2; TRBD1 is a possible D gene (5 bases). Germline V gene lookup returns CDR1 MDHEN and CDR2 SYDVKM. V lost 3 bases and J lost 8, with 13 bases in between. This CDR3 comprises 13 residues. The CDR3 DNA reads as TGTGCCAGCAGTTTTTCGGGGGTTGGCGGCTACACCTTC. This gives the protein CASSFSGVGGYTF.

This chain links TRBV30 with TRBJ1-3; D might be TRBD1 (5 bases). This CDR3 is built from 16 residues. The V and J ends lost 0 bases and 4 bases respectively, with 16 bases between them. Germline V gene lookup returns CDR1 GTSNPN and CDR2 SVGIG (reference sequence). The chain's CDR3 is CAWSVASGMRGNTIYF. The CDR3 region has the DNA TGTGCCTGGAGTGTCGCGTCAGGGATGAGAGGAAACACCATATATTTT.

This chain links TRBV28 with TRBJ2-7, with 8 bases fitting TRBD1. Trimming at V came to 3 bases and at J to 7 bases, leaving 11 bases not matched to a gene. The V gene's germline CDR1 is MDHEN and CDR2 SYDVKM. The CDR3 runs to 15 residues. Here the CDR3 reads CASSFRLTGAGEQYF. The CDR3 DNA is TGTGCCAGCAGTTTTAGGCTGACAGGGGCGGGTGAGCAGTACTTC. The full variable domain, its missing parts supplied by reference TRBV28 and TRBJ2-7, is DVKVTQSSRYLVKRTGEKVFLECVQDMDHENMFWYRQDPGLGLRLIYFSYDVKMKEKGDIPEGYSVSREKKERFSLILESASTNQTSMYLCASSFRLTGAGEQYFGPGTRLTVT.

As to this clone: At one boundary the junction diverges from the germline segment, which might be a read error. The chain has TRBV7-8 and TRBJ2-7; 7 bases map to TRBD2. Germline values: CDR1 SGHVS, CDR2 FQNEAQ. The CDR3 has 15 residues. The CDR3, as DNA: TGTGCCAGCAGCTTAGCGGTGGGGGGGTTATACGGGCAGTACTTC. This translates into CASSLAVGGLYGQYF.